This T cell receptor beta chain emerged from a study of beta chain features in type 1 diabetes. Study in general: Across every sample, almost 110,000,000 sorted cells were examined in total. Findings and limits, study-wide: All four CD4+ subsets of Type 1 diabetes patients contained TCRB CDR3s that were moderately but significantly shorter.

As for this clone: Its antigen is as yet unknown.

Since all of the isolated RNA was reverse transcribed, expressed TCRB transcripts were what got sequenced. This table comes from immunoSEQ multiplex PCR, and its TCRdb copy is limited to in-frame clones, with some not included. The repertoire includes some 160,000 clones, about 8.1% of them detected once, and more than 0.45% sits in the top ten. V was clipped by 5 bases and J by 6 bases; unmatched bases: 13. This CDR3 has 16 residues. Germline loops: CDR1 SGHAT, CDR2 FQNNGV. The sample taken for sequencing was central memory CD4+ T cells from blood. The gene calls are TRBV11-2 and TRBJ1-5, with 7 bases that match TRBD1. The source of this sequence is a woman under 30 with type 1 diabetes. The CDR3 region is CASSDKDREYVQPQHF. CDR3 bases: TGTGCCAGCAGCGATAAAGACAGGGAGTACGTTCAGCCCCAGCATTTT.